This TCR beta chain comes out of a study of blood T cell repertoires in COVID-19. The V end was cut by 1 base, the J end by 0 bases, with 7 bases between. This CDR3 has 15 residues. Germline V lookup: CDR1 LNHDA, CDR2 SQIVND (reference sequence). This clone was counted a single time. Assay: immunoSEQ multiplex PCR; the TCRdb copy retains only in-frame clones and omits some. The sample lists 290,000 or so clones, roughly 80% occurring once. This clonotype originated in a man aged 35 to 55 who had been exposed to COVID-19. The J gene is TRBJ2-1, the V gene TRBV19, with a tentative D call TRBD2 (5 bases). The material sequenced was PBMCs or T cells enriched from blood (not recorded which). CDR3 DNA sequence: TGTGCCAGTAGTATAGCTGGGAGCTCCTACAATGAGCAGTTCTTC. Translation: CASSIAGSSYNEQFF.